This entry features one T cell receptor beta chain sequence. The antigen is unknown. The CDR3 has 16 residues. Germline V gene lookup returns CDR1 SGHTA and CDR2 FQGTGA. The libraries of TRB cDNA were constructed through 5' RACE using UMI labels. TCRdb re-called the 5' RACE reads and gives one entry per CDR3 protein, without DNA. This sample's table has some 60,000 distinct CDR3 sequences. These data come from a study of CXCR3-negative and CXCR3-positive naive CD8 T cells. Study-level findings and limits: Against CXCR3-negative naive cells, CXCR3-positive naive cells showed more hydrophobic TRB CDR3s. TRBV-TRBJ usage was similar across naive CXCR3 subsets but distinct in memory cells. Memory CD8+ T cell repertoires were far less diverse than both naive subsets.

Naive CD8+ T lymphocytes were specified as CD45RO-CCR7+CD27+CD95-. What was sequenced was naive CXCR3+ CD8+ T cells from blood. Subset noted: CD45RO-CCR7+CD27+CD95- naive CD8+ T cells expressing CXCR3 (TNR3+). This chain connects TRBV7-3 to TRBJ2-1; the D call from TCRdb, TRBD1, cannot be confirmed without DNA. The source of this sequence is a human donor in good health. Some clones in this sample may be carry-over from other donors' samples. CDR3 in amino acids: CASSIDREKLDNEQFF.